One and the same sample provided the 12 T cell receptor beta chains below, sequenced in a study of neoadjuvant anti-PD-1 for oral cavity cancer. Assay used: immunoSEQ multiplex PCR; TCRdb lists only in-frame clones, some missing. Here the sample spans 60,000 to 75,000 clones, about four fifths being singletons. This specimen was PBMCs, taken before nivolumab (anti-PD-1) treatment. The receptors originated from a person between 40 and 85 years old with oral cavity squamous cell carcinoma.

This chain connects TRBV18 to TRBJ2-4, with 14 bases fitting TRBD2. From germline, CDR1 is KGHSH and CDR2 LQKENI. CDR3 length: 16 amino acids. Unmatched junction bases numbered 6, after V lost 6 bases and J lost 5 bases. The CDR3 loop is CASSGQGLAGENIQYF. CDR3 DNA: TGTGCCAGCTCGGGCCAGGGACTAGCGGGAGAAAACATTCAGTACTTC.

This chain links TRBV6-5 with TRBJ2-7; D possibly uses TRBD1 or TRBD2 (5 bases each). V was pared by 6 bases and J by 2 bases, with 11 bases between. The CDR3 sequence is 13 residues long. Germline lookup yields CDR1 MNHEY and CDR2 SVGAGI. The CDR3 DNA reads TGTGCCAGCAGCGGGACCGGGACCTACGAGCAGTACTTC. Its protein is CASSGTGTYEQYF.

The chain carries TRBV6-6 and TRBJ2-1, with no clear D. The germline V and J ends were trimmed by 6 bases and 3 bases, with 18 bases remaining between them. The CDR3 length is 16 residues. The germline V gene encodes CDR1 MNHNY and CDR2 SVGAGI (reference sequence). CDR3 amino acids: CASSLILTIYYNEQFF. The CDR3 nucleotides read TGTGCCAGCAGCCTGATCCTCACCATATACTACAATGAGCAGTTCTTC.

V is TRBV5-1 and J is TRBJ1-4, with D uncertain. Trimming took off 4 bases at V and 3 bases at J, with 10 bases between the two ends. CDR1 and CDR2 from the germline V gene are SGHRS and YFSETQ. CDR3 length: 14 residues. CDR3 protein: CASSQDSANEKLFF. CDR3 nucleotides: TGCGCCAGCAGCCAAGACTCGGCTAATGAAAAACTGTTTTTT. The variable domain in full, with the rest retrieved from reference TRBV5-1 and TRBJ1-4, is KAGVTQTPRYLIKTRGQQVTLSCSPISGHRSVSWYQQTPGQGLQFLFEYFSETQRNKGNFPGRFSGRQFSNSRSEMNVSTLELGDSALYLCASSQDSANEKLFFGSGTQLSVL.

The V gene is TRBV27, the J gene TRBJ2-7, with D possibly called TRBD1 or TRBD2 (5 bases each). Germline assignment: CDR1 MNHEY and CDR2 SMNVEV (reference sequence). The CDR3 loop spans 13 amino acids. V lost 3 bases, J lost 4 bases, and 10 bases lay in between. The CDR3 here is CASSFLWGYEQYF. The DNA of the CDR3 is TGTGCCAGCAGTTTTCTGTGGGGGTACGAGCAGTACTTC.

The V call is TRBV25-1, the J call TRBJ2-1; 8 positions agree with TRBD2. The CDR3 covers 15 residues. Germline V gene sequence: CDR1 MGHDK, CDR2 SYGVNS. V trimming: 6 bases; J trimming: 4 bases; junction bases outside the gene matches: 8. CDR3 DNA: TGTGCCAGCAGGCCCAGCGGGAGTTCGTACAATGAGCAGTTCTTC. It encodes CASRPSGSSYNEQFF.

The V gene is TRBV10-2, the J gene TRBJ1-5; 8 bases are a match to TRBD1. The CDR3 is 14 amino acids. Per germline, CDR1 WSHSY and CDR2 SAAADI. With 3 bases clipped from V and 6 bases from J, the junction kept 4 bases outside the gene matches. The CDR3 coding sequence is TGCGCCAGCAGTGACAGGGGGCCGGGTCAGCCCCAGCATTTT. Amino acid sequence: CASSDRGPGQPQHF.

J is TRBJ1-2 and V is TRBV5-5; D is undetermined. This CDR3 has 12 residues. The V end was cut by 3 bases, the J end by 10 bases, with 13 bases between. Germline loops: CDR1 SGHKS, CDR2 YYEKEE (reference sequence). CDR3: CASSSHESSYTF. The CDR3 nucleotides are TGTGCCAGCAGCTCTCACGAGAGTTCCTACACCTTC.

The gene calls are TRBV9 and TRBJ1-4, with 7 positions matching TRBD1. The CDR3 contains 14 residues. The J segment lost 7 bases and the V segment lost 3 bases, leaving 6 bases of the junction unmatched. Per the germline V gene, CDR1 is SGDLS and CDR2 is YYNGEE. The DNA for the CDR3 is TGTGCCAGCAGCGGGGGGACAGAAATTGAAAAACTGTTTTTT. It is translated as CASSGGTEIEKLFF.

V is TRBV29-1 and J is TRBJ1-2; D unclear. CDR3 length: 11 amino acids. The V gene lost 4 bases and the J gene lost 4 bases, with 7 bases spanning the gap. Germline V gene lookup returns CDR1 SQVTM and CDR2 ANQGSEA. CDR3 in DNA: TGCAGCGTTGTGACAATCTATGGCTACACCTTC. It is translated as CSVVTIYGYTF.

CDR3 DNA sequence: TGTGCCAGCAGCCAGGCGGGACAGGGATTTGGTGGCTACACCTTC. It encodes CASSQAGQGFGGYTF. The V call is TRBV13, the J call TRBJ1-2, with 9 bases matching TRBD1. The CDR3 is made up of 15 amino acids. Germline CDR1 reads PRHDT; CDR2 reads FYEKMQ (reference sequence). J was trimmed by 7 bases and V by 5 bases; bases with no gene match: 11. The full variable domain, completed using reference TRBV13 and TRBJ1-2, is AAGVIQSPRHLIKEKRETATLKCYPIPRHDTVYWYQQGPGQDPQFLISFYEKMQSDKGSIPDRFSAQQFSDYHSELNMSSLELGDSALYFCASSQAGQGFGGYTFGSGTRLTVV.

The genes are TRBV6-1 and TRBJ2-7; a possible D gene is TRBD1 (6 bases). CDR3 length: 15 residues. The V and J ends lost 2 bases and 4 bases respectively, with 15 bases between them. The germline V gene encodes CDR1 MNHNS and CDR2 SASEGT. The CDR3 reads CASSERTAIFYEQYF. CDR3 bases: TGTGCCAGCAGTGAAAGGACAGCTATTTTTTACGAGCAGTACTTC.